The 7 T cell receptor beta chains presented below share a single source sample, sequenced in a study of response to subunit inactivated influenza vaccine. MiXCR, applied by TCRdb to the RT-PCR reads, yields one record per CDR3 protein. The sample lists under 950,000 distinct CDR3 sequences, 21% occurring once. Source: PBMCs from blood, taken less than 6 days after vaccination. These receptors were taken from a man over 45 who received an inactivated influenza vaccine.

This clonotype has only a few counts. At one end the junction does not follow the germline gene, possibly because of a read error. This chain uses TRBV24-1 with TRBJ2-7, with TRBD1 matching over 8 bases. Germline V gene sequence: CDR1 KGHDR, CDR2 SFDVKD. The CDR3 covers 14 residues. CDR3 sequence: CAISRGTGPYEQYF. CDR3 DNA sequence: TGTGCCATCAGTCGTGGGACAGGTCCCTACGAGCAGTACTTC.

In its sample, this clonotype was seen a few times. V and J are TRBV4-2 and TRBJ2-7, with 9 bases that match TRBD2. With V trimmed by 1 base and J by 4 bases, 8 bases remained unmatched. Germline V gives CDR1 LGHNA, CDR2 YNFKEQ. The CDR3 has 16 amino acids. Written as DNA, the CDR3 is TGTGCCAGCAGCCAAGCCAGTTTGCGGGAGGGATACGAGCAGTACTTC. Translated, it gives CASSQASLREGYEQYF.

This clonotype was seen just once. V usage is TRBV28 and J usage is TRBJ2-1; 9 nucleotides agree with TRBD1. The CDR3 contains 15 residues. Germline V gene lookup returns CDR1 MDHEN and CDR2 SYDVKM. After removal of 7 bases from V and 7 bases from J, the junction contained 11 bases not matched to a gene. The CDR3 DNA follows: TGTGCCAGCAATTCTCTCGGACAGGGGAAAAATGAGCAGTTCTTC. It is translated as CASNSLGQGKNEQFF.

This clonotype was observed at least ten times. The chain uses TRBV28 and TRBJ2-7; no clear D gene. Trimming removed 6 bases at V and 0 bases at J, with 6 bases between. CDR1 is MDHEN and CDR2 is SYDVKM in the germline V gene. CDR3 size: 12 residues. The CDR3 region has the DNA TGTGCCAGCAGCTCCGTCTCCTACGAGCAGTACTTC. This sequence encodes CASSSVSYEQYF. The full variable domain, completed using reference TRBV28 and TRBJ2-7, is DVKVTQSSRYLVKRTGEKVFLECVQDMDHENMFWYRQDPGLGLRLIYFSYDVKMKEKGDIPEGYSVSREKKERFSLILESASTNQTSMYLCASSSVSYEQYFGPGTRLTVT.

The chain combines TRBV4-3 with TRBJ2-3, with D maybe TRBD2 (6 bases). Germline lookup yields CDR1 LGHNA and CDR2 YSLEER. V lost 10 bases and J lost 8, with 16 bases in between. CDR3 length: 12 amino acids. In nucleotides, the CDR3 is TGCGCCACCCGGGACTCCTCTGGTACGCAGTATTTT. This translates into CATRDSSGTQYF.

This clonotype was counted only a few times. The chain recombines TRBV7-6 with TRBJ2-3; D gene unclear. The CDR3 spans 14 residues. Trimming stripped 3 bases from V and 6 bases from J, with 13 bases between. Germline assignment: CDR1 SGHVS and CDR2 FNYEAQ. This CDR3 is CASSLRPSRDTQYF. In nucleotides, the CDR3 is TGTGCCAGCAGCTTGCGTCCGTCGAGGGATACGCAGTATTTT.

The chain joins TRBV4-3 to TRBJ2-3, with D hard to call. The CDR3 length is 15 residues. Germline V gene lookup returns CDR1 LGHNA and CDR2 YSLEER. The germline V and J ends were trimmed by 0 bases and 4 bases, with 11 bases remaining between them. The DNA of the CDR3 is TGCGCCAGCAGCCAAGATTCGCACCTAGCAGATACGCAGTATTTT. This gives the protein CASSQDSHLADTQYF.